The clone carrying this T cell receptor beta chain showed up many times. The target antigen is unknown. The authors produced cDNA by 5'RACE using 10-nucleotide random UMIs. From the 5' RACE reads, TCRdb called clonotypes with MiXCR, one entry per CDR3 protein. The sample has 20,000 to 25,000 distinct CDR3 sequences, 8% to 13% seen once. CDR1 is MNHNS and CDR2 is SASEGT in the germline V gene. There are 19 residues in the CDR3. J was trimmed by 0 bases and V by 7 bases; bases with no gene match: 18. This sample stems from a study of neurological immune-mediated disorders. Overall study findings and caveats: HTLV-1-associated myelopathy led in TCR clonal expansion, while multiple sclerosis ranked lowest, below healthy controls. Across subjects, no CDR3 amino acid sequence appeared in expanded clones of more than one subject, a finding that suggested private repertoires in all groups.

The sequenced sample was PBMCs. The clonotype was recovered from a woman in her sixties or seventies with HTLV-1-associated myelopathy (HAM/TSP). This chain uses TRBV6-1 with TRBJ2-1, with TRBD2 matching over 7 bases. CDR3: CASMNSLGGGPSSYNEQFF. CDR3 bases: TGTGCCAGCATGAACTCCCTGGGGGGGGGACCTAGCTCCTACAATGAGCAGTTCTTC.